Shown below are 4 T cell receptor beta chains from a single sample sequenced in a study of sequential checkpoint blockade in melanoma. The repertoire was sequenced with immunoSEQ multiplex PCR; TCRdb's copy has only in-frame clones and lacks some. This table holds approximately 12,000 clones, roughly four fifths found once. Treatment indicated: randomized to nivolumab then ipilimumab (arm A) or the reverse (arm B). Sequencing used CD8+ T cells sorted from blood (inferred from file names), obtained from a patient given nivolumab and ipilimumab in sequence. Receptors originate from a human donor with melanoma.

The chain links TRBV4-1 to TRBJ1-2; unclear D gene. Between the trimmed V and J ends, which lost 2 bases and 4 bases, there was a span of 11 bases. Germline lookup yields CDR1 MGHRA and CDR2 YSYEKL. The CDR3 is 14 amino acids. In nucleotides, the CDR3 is TGCGCCAGCAGCCAATTGCCAGGCGTCTATGGCTACACCTTC. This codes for CASSQLPGVYGYTF.

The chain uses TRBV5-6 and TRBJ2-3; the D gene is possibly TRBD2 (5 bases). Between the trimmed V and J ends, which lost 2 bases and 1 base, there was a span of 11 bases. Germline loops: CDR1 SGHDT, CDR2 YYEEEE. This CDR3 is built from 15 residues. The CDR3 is CASSFSAARTDTQYF. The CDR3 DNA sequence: TGTGCCAGCAGCTTCTCAGCGGCGCGCACAGATACGCAGTATTTT.

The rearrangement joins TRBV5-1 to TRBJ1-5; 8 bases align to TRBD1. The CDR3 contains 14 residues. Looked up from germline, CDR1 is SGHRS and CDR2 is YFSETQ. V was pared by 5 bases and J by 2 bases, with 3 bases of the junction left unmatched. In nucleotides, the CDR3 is TGCGCCAGCAGTGAGGGACAGGGCAATCAGCCCCAGCATTTT. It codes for CASSEGQGNQPQHF.

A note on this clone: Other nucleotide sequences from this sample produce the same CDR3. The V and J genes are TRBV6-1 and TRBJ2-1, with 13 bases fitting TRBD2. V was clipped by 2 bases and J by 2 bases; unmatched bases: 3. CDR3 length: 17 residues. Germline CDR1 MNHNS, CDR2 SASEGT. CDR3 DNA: TGTGCCAGCAGTGAACTACTAGCGGGGGGGCCCTACAATGAGCAGTTCTTC. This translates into CASSELLAGGPYNEQFF.